The 21 T cell receptor beta chains given below trace back to one sample, sequenced in a study of T cells in Graves' hyperthyroidism and ophthalmopathy. Amplified TCR beta CDR3 regions derived from RNA transcripts. First-round RT-PCR targeting the TCR CDR3 was performed with the HTBI primer set. Each CDR3 protein gets one entry after TCRdb re-called the multiplex PCR reads with MiXCR. Among about 300,000 distinct CDR3 sequences listed, approximately 15% were seen once. Sequenced sample: blood. The receptors originated from a man younger than 40 with Graves' hyperthyroidism.

This clonotype appeared many times. The CDR3 loop reads CASSERDRGLADTQYF. Written as DNA, the CDR3 is TGCGCCAGCAGTGAGAGGGACAGGGGGCTCGCAGATACGCAGTATTTT. The chain has TRBV10-1 and TRBJ2-3; TRBD1 matches 12 bases. The germline V gene has CDR1 WNHNN and CDR2 SYGVQD (reference sequence). The CDR3 covers 16 residues. J was trimmed by 4 bases and V by 2 bases; bases with no gene match: 4.

This clonotype was observed many times. CDR3 loop: CATSRGRGGRAATDTQYF. The CDR3 DNA reads as TGTGCCACCAGCAGAGGAAGGGGGGGCAGAGCCGCCACAGATACGCAGTATTTT. The genes are TRBV15 and TRBJ2-3, with D maybe TRBD2 (7 bases). The CDR3 has 18 amino acids. V was cut by 1 base and J by 2 bases, with 19 bases left in between. Germline loops: CDR1 LNHNV, CDR2 YYDKDF (reference sequence).

This clonotype was recorded at least ten times. The chain has TRBV12-3 or TRBV12-4 and TRBJ1-2; TRBD1 matches at 8 bases. V shed 4 bases, J shed 4 bases, and the junction held 5 bases outside the gene matches. The CDR3 totals 14 residues. The CDR3 coding sequence is TGTGCCAGCAGTTCGTGGGGACAGGCCTATGGCTACACCTTC. This codes for CASSSWGQAYGYTF.

As regards this clonotype: A single base separates this from a much larger clone, so it may be a read error. The chain couples TRBV6-1 to TRBJ2-2; D not certain. The CDR3 runs to 16 residues. In germline, CDR1 is MNHNS, CDR2 SASEGT. Here the CDR3 reads CASSGMASAKTGELFF. The CDR3 DNA follows: TGTGCCAGCAGTGGGATGGCAAGCGCGAAGACCGGGGAGCTGTTTTTT.

The V and J genes are TRBV12-3 or TRBV12-4 and TRBJ2-1, with D perhaps assigned TRBD1 or TRBD2 (5 bases each). The CDR3 spans 15 residues. V was shortened by 6 bases and J by 14 bases, with 26 bases between the two germline ends. Written as DNA, the CDR3 is TGTGCCAGCAGCCACAAACCGGGACCAGCCCCGATTGAGTTCTTC. Residues: CASSHKPGPAPIEFF.

Many counts were recorded for this clonotype. The V gene is TRBV11-2, the J gene TRBJ2-3; TRBD2 matches at 11 bases. The CDR3 loop spans 15 amino acids. Losses at the gene ends were 3 bases for V and 6 bases for J; bases not matched to a gene: 5. The germline V gene encodes CDR1 SGHAT and CDR2 FQNNGV. The CDR3 nucleotides read TGTGCCAGCAGCTTTCTAGCGGGAGGTGGTGATACGCAGTATTTT. Its protein product is CASSFLAGGGDTQYF.

DNA for the CDR3: TGTGCCAGTAAGAATCAGGGGCGCGAGAAAACTGAAGCTTTCTTT. Translated: CASKNQGREKTEAFF. The chain uses TRBV19 and TRBJ1-1, with D tentatively TRBD1 (6 bases). Germline V gives CDR1 LNHDA, CDR2 SQIVND (reference sequence). The CDR3 is 15 amino acids. Trimming pared 7 bases from V and 5 bases from J, leaving 20 bases between.

This clonotype showed up just a few times. The V gene is TRBV30, the J gene TRBJ2-2; 9 bases match TRBD2. The V and J ends lost 5 bases and 2 bases, in that order; junction bases with no gene match: 12. The V gene's germline CDR1 is GTSNPN and CDR2 SVGIG (reference sequence). The length of the CDR3 is 17 residues. CDR3 amino acids: CAWSGGSGRQNTGELFF. CDR3 nucleotides: TGTGCCTGGTCCGGGGGTAGCGGGAGACAAAACACCGGGGAGCTGTTTTTT.

The chain recombines TRBV25-1 with TRBJ1-5; TRBD1 aligns across 8 bases. The CDR3 loop spans 16 amino acids. The germline V gene has CDR1 MGHDK and CDR2 SYGVNS. Trimming at V came to 2 bases and at J to 5 bases, leaving 8 bases not matched to a gene. CDR3 in amino acids: CASSEGPGGLHQPQHF. CDR3 bases: TGTGCCAGCAGTGAAGGGCCAGGGGGCTTACATCAGCCCCAGCATTTT. Complete variable domain (other parts from reference TRBV25-1 and TRBJ1-5): EADIYQTPRYLVIGTGKKITLECSQTMGHDKMYWYQQDPGMELHLIHYSYGVNSTEKGDLSSESTVSRIRTEHFPLTLESARPSHTSQYLCASSEGPGGLHQPQHFGDGTRLSIL.

V and J are TRBV29-1 and TRBJ2-7, with TRBD1 identical over 8 bases. The ends lost 5 bases at V and 4 bases at J; junction bases unmatched: 10. Germline values: CDR1 SQVTM, CDR2 ANQGSEA. This CDR3 region has 14 residues. The CDR3: CSVSPGQVPYEQYF. DNA of the CDR3: TGCAGCGTTTCACCGGGACAGGTACCTTACGAGCAGTACTTC.

This sequence joins TRBV18 and TRBJ2-7, with D hard to call. V was clipped by 5 bases and J by 6 bases, with 8 bases between them. Germline lookup yields CDR1 KGHSH and CDR2 LQKENI. The CDR3 is made up of 11 amino acids. The CDR3 region is CASSYSFEQYF. The DNA for the CDR3 is TGTGCCAGCTCATATAGTTTCGAGCAGTACTTC.

This clonotype has at least ten counts. The chain employs TRBV2 and TRBJ2-5; D gene unclear. This CDR3 contains 13 residues. V shed 3 bases and J shed 2 bases, with 7 bases lying between them. From germline, CDR1 is SNHLY and CDR2 FYNNEI. The CDR3 loop reads CASSDGIQETQYF. The CDR3 region has the DNA TGTGCCAGCAGTGACGGAATACAAGAGACCCAGTACTTC.

The table lists this clonotype with many counts. The V gene is TRBV30, the J gene TRBJ1-1, with D perhaps matching TRBD1 (6 bases). The germline V gene has CDR1 GTSNPN and CDR2 SVGIG (reference sequence). CDR3 length: 15 amino acids. The V end lost 3 bases, the J end lost 4 bases, and 18 bases lay between the germline ends. CDR3 nucleotides: TGTGCCTGGAGCGTGTCCACCCTAGGGGGCACTGAAGCTTTCTTT. Translation: CAWSVSTLGGTEAFF.

There are many counts of this clonotype. The chain is built from TRBV24-1 and TRBJ2-1; D possibly corresponds to TRBD1 (5 bases). Trimming shortened V by 9 bases and J by 0 bases, and 11 bases separated the two germline ends. The CDR3 is 14 amino acids. Germline V gene sequence: CDR1 KGHDR, CDR2 SFDVKD. This CDR3 reads CATQDTSSYNEQFF. The CDR3 bases are TGTGCCACCCAGGACACCAGCTCCTACAATGAGCAGTTCTTC.

The gene calls are TRBV24-1 and TRBJ1-5, with 7 bases that match TRBD1. The length of the CDR3 is 14 residues. Per germline, CDR1 KGHDR and CDR2 SFDVKD. The CDR3 sequence is CASKGAGSNQPQHF. CDR3 DNA sequence: TGTGCTAGCAAGGGGGCAGGCAGCAATCAGCCCCAGCATTTT.

In its sample, this clonotype was seen many times. The rearrangement links TRBV11-2 to TRBJ2-2; 7 bases agree with TRBD2. The CDR3 covers 15 residues. V lost 1 base, J lost 6 bases, and 5 bases stayed unmatched. Per germline, CDR1 SGHAT and CDR2 FQNNGV. CDR3 in amino acids: CASSLGGGGPGELFF. CDR3 DNA sequence: TGTGCCAGCAGCTTAGGCGGGGGAGGGCCCGGGGAGCTGTTTTTT.

This clonotype was detected ten times or more. The chain carries TRBV5-1 and TRBJ1-1; D might be TRBD1 (5 bases). Germline CDR1 SGHRS, CDR2 YFSETQ. The ends were cut back, 0 bases at V and 1 base at J, with 10 bases in the middle. The CDR3 extends over 15 amino acids. For the CDR3, the DNA is TGCGCCAGCAGCTTGGTAGGGGTTCAGAACACTGAAGCTTTCTTT. Amino acids: CASSLVGVQNTEAFF.

This clonotype was seen a handful of times. This chain uses TRBV2 with TRBJ1-4; 11 bases line up with TRBD1. The CDR3 has 17 amino acids. CDR1 and CDR2 from the germline V gene are SNHLY and FYNNEI. V was clipped by 7 bases and J by 0 bases; unmatched bases: 7. CDR3 loop: CASNLRTGGATNEKLFF. DNA for the CDR3: TGTGCCAGCAACCTACGGACAGGGGGCGCAACTAATGAAAAACTGTTTTTT.

This clonotype was seen ten or more times. The CDR3 DNA sequence: TGTGCCAGCAGCCGGGACAGGCAAGGCTACGAGCAGTACTTC. This gives the protein CASSRDRQGYEQYF. The J gene is TRBJ2-7, the V gene TRBV2; 8 nucleotides match TRBD1. V lost 6 bases, J lost 3 bases, and 7 bases stayed unmatched. The CDR3 has 14 residues. Germline assignment: CDR1 SNHLY and CDR2 FYNNEI.

This clonotype was seen a handful of times. Compared with germline, one end of the junction differs, possibly owing to a read error. This chain joins TRBV20-1 and TRBJ2-7; unclear D gene. The germline V gene has CDR1 DFQATT and CDR2 SNEGSKA (reference sequence). The CDR3 consists of 12 residues. CDR3 DNA sequence: TGCAGTGCTAGAGAGGACCTCTACGGGCAGTACTTC. Its protein is CSAREDLYGQYF.

Ten or more counts support this clonotype. The chain combines TRBV2 with TRBJ2-2; D gene unclear. The CDR3 covers 13 residues. Looked up from germline, CDR1 is SNHLY and CDR2 is FYNNEI. Trimming cost V 4 bases and J 3 bases, with 6 bases left between them. The CDR3 loop reads CASSVRDTGELFF. CDR3 bases: TGTGCCAGCAGTGTACGGGACACCGGGGAGCTGTTTTTT.